This T cell receptor (beta chain) was captured in a study of OX40 agonist ivuxolimab in advanced cancers. Broadly, across the study: The costimulatory receptor OX40 (CD134) was targeted by ivuxolimab, a fully human IgG2 agonistic monoclonal antibody. Intravenous ivuxolimab was administered to patients every 2 weeks at six dose levels: 0.01, 0.1, 0.3, 1.5, 3 and 10 mg/kg. Of the approximately 50 dose-escalation patients, hepatocellular carcinoma was present in around 20, melanoma in around 15, renal cell carcinoma in 9 and head and neck cancer in 9. A male proportion of around 80% and a mean age of around 60 years, ranging from roughly 20 to 80, were recorded for the dose-escalation cohort. Prior anti-PD-1, anti-PD-L1 or anti-CTLA-4 therapy was permitted, and approximately 42% of dose-escalation patients had received checkpoint inhibitors. Three dose-escalation patients achieved partial responses, one with hepatocellular carcinoma and two with cutaneous melanoma. Peripheral TCRbeta sequencing aimed to test whether ivuxolimab altered TCR sequence diversity and caused clonal T-cell expansion. The paper covers the monotherapy dose-escalation part of the phase I ivuxolimab trial, which included N ≈ 54 patients. Study-wide findings and limitations: After ivuxolimab, CD8+ T cells had more expanded clones than CD4+ T cells on average. Low levels of normalized T-cell clonal expansion were also seen in some nonresponding patients. The antigen specificity of the clonally expanded peripheral T cells was not determined. Clonal expansion of both CD4+ and CD8+ blood T cells was observed from baseline to week 6 at doses 0.1 to 3.0 mg/kg. In the 0.1-3.0 mg/kg groups, partial responders were among the patients with the lowest normalized peripheral clonal expansion, particularly in CD8+ T cells.

Worth noting for this clone: Its antigen is not yet known. One base away there is no much larger clone; base qualities are not given.

For sequencing of the TCRbeta CDR3 region, genomic DNA was extracted from the sorted cells. The immunoSEQ Assay was used for sequencing of TCRbeta CDR3 regions. The table was pulled from immuneACCESS by TCRdb, which kept in-frame rearrangements only. Such tables lose some clones; where checked, under half of the loss comes from unresolved V genes, and the rest has no known cause. The sample data list some 98,000 clones, and around 94% of these were observed just once. 0.26% of the sample comes from the top ten. The trial excluded patients who had a history of autoimmune disease or were on systemic immunosuppression. Peripheral blood for TCR sequencing was drawn from every dose cohort at baseline, at cycle 4 day 1 and at cycle 7 day 1. Samples were obtained from an open-label, multicenter, first-in-human phase I dose-escalation trial of ivuxolimab. Adults with locally advanced or metastatic melanoma, renal cell, hepatocellular, or head and neck squamous cell carcinoma were enrolled in the trial. Before TCR sequencing, CD4+ T cells and CD8+ T cells were sorted from peripheral blood as separate populations.

Trimming takes 3 bases from V and 8 bases from J, and the germline ends sit 19 bases apart. The germline V gene encodes CDR1 GTSNPN and CDR2 SVGIG (reference sequence). Its CDR3 holds 14 amino acids, cysteine through phenylalanine. Only the CDR3 part of the read is kept: 42 bases, read in frame from the first base. The receptor's source is an adult with an advanced solid tumor such as melanoma, head and neck, liver or kidney cancer. The source material was CD4+ or CD8+ T cells sorted from blood, sampled in a trial of the OX40 agonist ivuxolimab. The chain is made from TRBV30 and TRBJ1-2, and TRBD1 may be the D gene, going by 6 matching bases. CDR3 sequence: CAWRVGGGRGGYTF. The base sequence is TGTGCCTGGAGAGTCGGGGGCGGGAGGGGAGGCTACACCTTC.